Listed here are 3 T cell receptor beta chains from one sample, sequenced in a study of OX40 agonist ivuxolimab in advanced cancers. Produced via immunoSEQ multiplex PCR; TCRdb's table is partial and in-frame only. The data hold about 76,000 clones, with around 84% observed a single time. Material: CD4+ or CD8+ T cells sorted from blood, obtained in a trial of the OX40 agonist ivuxolimab. The source of these receptors is an adult with an advanced solid tumor such as melanoma, head and neck, liver or kidney cancer.

As for this clone: Distinct nucleotide sequences in the sample also encode this CDR3. The V gene is TRBV6-5, the J gene TRBJ2-1, with D possibly being TRBD2 (5 bases). V gave up 7 bases and J gave up 0 bases, with 10 bases separating them. The CDR3 is made up of 14 amino acids. Looked up from germline, CDR1 is MNHEY and CDR2 is SVGAGI. CDR3 loop: CASTRGSSYNEQFF. CDR3 DNA sequence: TGTGCCAGCACCCGGGGAAGCTCCTACAATGAGCAGTTCTTC.

The chain uses TRBV2 and TRBJ2-5; D not certain. Trimming took 4 bases from V and 4 from J, leaving 16 bases between them. Germline V gene data show CDR1 as SNHLY and CDR2 as FYNNEI. The CDR3 is 15 amino acids. The CDR3 here is CASSVSPARRETQYF. The DNA of the CDR3 is TGTGCCAGCAGTGTCTCACCGGCGCGGCGAGAGACCCAGTACTTC. The variable domain in full, completed from reference TRBV2 and TRBJ2-5, reads EPEVTQTPSHQVTQMGQEVILRCVPISNHLYFYWYRQILGQKVEFLVSFYNNEISEKSEIFDDQFSVERPDGSNFTLKIRSTKLEDSAMYFCASSVSPARRETQYFGPGTRLLVL.

V and J are TRBV4-3 and TRBJ1-6; 12 positions agree with TRBD1. After removal of 0 bases from V and 3 bases from J, the junction contained 15 bases not matched to a gene. Germline loops: CDR1 LGHNA, CDR2 YSLEER. The CDR3 loop spans 22 amino acids. The CDR3 spells CASSQDFGAGQGARGYNSPLHF. As DNA, the CDR3 is TGCGCCAGCAGCCAAGATTTCGGGGCGGGACAGGGGGCGAGGGGCTATAATTCACCCCTCCACTTT.